The rows below give T cell receptor beta chains drawn from one sample of a study of blood T cells in healthy people across ages. TCRdb used MiXCR to reprocess the 5' RACE reads, holding one entry per CDR3 protein. The profile shows around 990,000 distinct CDR3 sequences, around two fifths of them singletons. The sequenced sample was blood. The receptor set was obtained from a man younger than 35 in good health. Both conserved end residues are part of each CDR3. A D gene is named only where the DNA matches it firmly. The size field is filled for only some rows; it gives once, few, many or a size class.

clone_size j_call v_call d_call cdr3_aa cdr3_nt
few TRBJ1-5 TRBV20-1 NA CSARVSATGQPQHF TGCAGTGCTAGAGTTTCGGCTACAGGCCAGCCCCAGCATTTT
few TRBJ2-6 TRBV4-2 TRBD1 CASSLQGDSGANVLTF TGTGCCAGCAGCCTCCAGGGGGACTCTGGGGCCAACGTCCTGACTTTC
NA TRBJ2-5 TRBV7-9 NA CASSPSSPFGTQYF TGTGCCAGCAGCCCAAGTAGTCCTTTTGGGACCCAGTACTTC
NA TRBJ1-2 TRBV12-3/TRBV12-4 TRBD1 CASTVGQGTSNYGYTF TGTGCCAGCACCGTGGGACAGGGAACCTCTAACTATGGCTACACCTTC
few TRBJ2-1 TRBV4-1 NA CASSQDVLASYNEQFF TGCGCCAGCAGCCAAGATGTTCTAGCAAGCTACAATGAGCAGTTCTTC
NA TRBJ2-1 TRBV19 NA CASSISSLWPYNEQFF TGTGCCAGTAGTATAAGCAGTTTATGGCCCTACAATGAGCAGTTCTTC
NA TRBJ2-6 TRBV12-3/TRBV12-4 TRBD1 CASSFIQGAPGANVLTF TGTGCCAGCAGTTTCATCCAGGGGGCGCCTGGGGCCAACGTCCTGACTTTC
NA TRBJ1-5 TRBV7-2 NA CASSGGYAEPQHF TGTGCCAGCAGCGGAGGGTACGCGGAACCCCAGCATTTT
NA TRBJ2-1 TRBV2 NA CASRRALVEQFF TGTGCCAGCAGACGGGCCCTTGTGGAGCAGTTCTTC
NA TRBJ1-5 TRBV21-1 NA CASILRVDQPQHF TGTGCCAGCATACTGAGGGTTGATCAGCCCCAGCATTTT
NA TRBJ1-2 TRBV2 NA CASSEIRGDYGYTF TGTGCCAGCAGCGAGATCAGGGGAGACTATGGCTACACCTTC
NA TRBJ1-1 TRBV28 NA CASREINTEAFF TGTGCCAGCAGGGAGATAAACACTGAAGCTTTCTTT
NA TRBJ1-2 TRBV7-9 NA CASSFSSNGYTF TGTGCCAGCAGCTTTTCGTCAAATGGCTACACCTTC
few TRBJ2-1 TRBV7-9 TRBD2 CASSFERDRYNEQFF TGTGCCAGCAGCTTTGAGCGGGACCGATACAATGAGCAGTTCTTC
few TRBJ2-5 TRBV6-6 TRBD2 CASSYVRGEGETQYF TGTGCCAGCAGTTATGTTCGGGGGGAAGGAGAGACCCAGTACTTC
NA TRBJ1-2 TRBV9 TRBD1 CASGGTGAYGYTF TGTGCCAGCGGGGGGACAGGGGCATATGGCTACACCTTC
NA TRBJ2-7 TRBV29-1 TRBD2 CSVGGGPFYEQYF TGCAGCGTTGGCGGGGGGCCTTTTTACGAGCAGTACTTC
few TRBJ1-1 TRBV6-1 TRBD1 CASTATTGGDEAFF TGTGCCAGCACCGCAACCACAGGGGGAGATGAAGCTTTCTTT
NA TRBJ2-3 TRBV5-1 TRBD1 CASSYGTGVSDTQYF TGCGCCAGCAGCTATGGGACAGGGGTTTCAGATACGCAGTATTTT
few TRBJ2-6 TRBV18 NA CASSPQGGSGANVLTF TGTGCCAGCTCACCACAAGGCGGCTCTGGGGCCAACGTCCTGACTTTC
once TRBJ2-4 TRBV5-1 NA CASSLEISGELAKNIQYF TGCGCCAGCAGCTTGGAGATCTCAGGGGAACTAGCCAAAAACATTCAGTACTTC
NA TRBJ2-1 TRBV29-1 NA CSAPPGPGHTYNEQFF TGCAGCGCTCCCCCCGGACCAGGACACACCTACAATGAGCAGTTCTTC
NA TRBJ2-7 TRBV2 NA CASYIEGIPYEQYF TGTGCCAGCTACATCGAAGGAATTCCCTACGAGCAGTACTTC
few TRBJ1-5 TRBV20-1 TRBD1 CSATDPTGDQPQHF TGCAGTGCTACGGACCCGACAGGGGATCAGCCCCAGCATTTT
NA TRBJ2-7 TRBV27 TRBD1 CASSIRTGVVYEQYF TGTGCCAGCAGTATCCGGACAGGGGTGGTTTACGAGCAGTACTTC
NA TRBJ1-1 TRBV7-9 TRBD1 CASSTTGDGTEAFF TGTGCCAGCAGCACGACAGGGGACGGCACTGAAGCTTTCTTT
few TRBJ2-3 TRBV11-2 NA CASSLDFRIDTQYF TGTGCCAGCAGCTTGGATTTCAGGATAGATACGCAGTATTTT
few TRBJ1-1 TRBV7-2 NA CASSSQVMNTEAFF TGTGCCAGCAGCTCTCAGGTAATGAACACTGAAGCTTTCTTT
NA TRBJ1-2 TRBV2 NA CAGQWTETYGYTF TGTGCCGGACAGTGGACAGAGACCTATGGCTACACCTTC
once TRBJ1-2 TRBV5-5 NA CASRPTEYYGYTF TGTGCCAGCAGACCGACAGAGTACTATGGCTACACCTTC
NA TRBJ2-5 TRBV19 TRBD1 CASKTGTGPQETQYF TGTGCCAGCAAGACCGGGACAGGGCCCCAAGAGACCCAGTACTTC
many TRBJ2-4 TRBV3-1 NA CASSQLREGGAKNIQYF TGTGCCAGCAGCCAGCTTAGAGAAGGGGGGGCCAAAAACATTCAGTACTTC
NA TRBJ1-2 TRBV4-3 NA CASSQDLAGNYGYTF TGCGCCAGCAGCCAAGATCTTGCAGGGAACTATGGCTACACCTTC
NA TRBJ1-1 TRBV4-3 TRBD1 CASSHLDEGANAEAFF TGCGCCAGCAGCCACCTCGACGAGGGGGCGAACGCTGAAGCTTTCTTT
few TRBJ2-1 TRBV6-9 TRBD1 CASFGTGEHNEQFF TGTGCCAGCTTTGGGACAGGGGAACACAATGAGCAGTTCTTC
NA TRBJ2-7 TRBV6-6 TRBD2 CASSYPDLAGSGYNEQYF TGTGCCAGCAGTTACCCCGACCTAGCGGGGTCGGGCTACAATGAGCAGTACTTC
few TRBJ2-3 TRBV6-1 NA CASSEAGPSTDTQYF TGTGCCAGCAGTGAAGCGGGCCCGAGCACAGATACGCAGTATTTT
few TRBJ2-5 TRBV4-3 NA CASSPAVQETQYF TGCGCCAGCAGCCCGGCCGTCCAAGAGACCCAGTACTTC
NA TRBJ2-6 TRBV5-1 NA CASSSNFGANVLTF TGCGCCAGCAGCTCCAACTTCGGGGCCAACGTCCTGACTTTC
NA TRBJ1-6 TRBV7-2 NA CASSLSQSRDNSPLHF TGTGCCAGCAGCCTATCGCAGAGCCGGGATAATTCACCCCTCCACTTT
few TRBJ1-2 TRBV12-3/TRBV12-4 NA CASSLLGEGYTF TGTGCCAGCAGTTTATTGGGAGAAGGTTACACCTTC
few TRBJ1-5 TRBV7-2 NA CASSFRGADNQPQHF TGTGCCAGCAGCTTCCGGGGGGCCGACAATCAGCCCCAGCATTTT
NA TRBJ2-7 TRBV5-1 NA CASSWTVGAYNEQYF TGCGCCAGCAGCTGGACAGTTGGAGCCTACAATGAGCAGTACTTC
NA TRBJ1-5 TRBV20-1 TRBD1 CSASQGGGNQPQHF TGCAGTGCTTCACAGGGGGGAGGCAATCAGCCCCAGCATTTT
NA TRBJ2-3 TRBV12-3/TRBV12-4 TRBD2 CASSSPRLARDTQYF TGTGCCAGCAGTTCGCCTCGACTAGCTCGGGATACGCAGTATTTT
NA TRBJ2-1 TRBV7-2 TRBD1 CASSFSGTGGQNEQFF TGTGCCAGCAGTTTTTCCGGGACAGGGGGCCAAAATGAGCAGTTCTTC